The text below deals with one T cell receptor beta chain. Its antigen is currently unknown. The sample comes from a study of cytomegalovirus exposure and HLA in healthy donors. Findings and caveats of the study: A further, later analysis showed that HLA-associated TCR beta chains (compared with equally common others) were more clonally expanded. Later, TCR association rates were found to vary by HLA locus, highest for DRB1 and lowest for HLA-C. A link between a missense DCLRE1C variant and TCR beta V- and J-gene trimming emerged from a later analysis.

The primer mix had 60 Vbeta and 13 Jbeta primers. Produced via immunoSEQ multiplex PCR; TCRdb's table is partial and in-frame only. The sample holds 100,000 or so clones, more than 60% seen once. The CDR3 length is 14 residues. Germline CDR1 reads SGHTA; CDR2 reads FQGNSA. V lost 1 base and J lost 3; bases outside the gene matches: 1. The V call is TRBV7-2, the J call TRBJ2-3; 7 nucleotides align to TRBD2. The TCR was taken from a man in his fifties in good health and CMV-seronegative. Material for sequencing was PBMCs. The CDR3 nucleotides read TGTGCCAGCAGCTTAGGGACTAGGACAGATACGCAGTATTTT. Its translation is CASSLGTRTDTQYF. Based on the CDR3 plus reference TRBV7-2 and TRBJ2-3, the full variable domain is GAGVSQSPSNKVTEKGKDVELRCDPISGHTALYWYRQSLGQGLEFLIYFQGNSAPDKSGLPSDRFSAERTGGSVSTLTIQRTQQEDSAVYLCASSLGTRTDTQYFGPGTRLTVL.